This T cell receptor (beta chain) is drawn from a study of early T cells in non-severe SARS-CoV-2 infection. Study as a whole: It was bulk RNA from unsorted whole blood that was sequenced, and the chains were unpaired.

After removal of 4 bases from V and 8 bases from J, the junction contained 13 bases not matched to a gene. The germline CDR1 and CDR2 sequences are MGHRA and YSYEKL. This CDR3 is built from 16 residues. The TCR library protocol was used to attach unique molecular identifiers. These identifiers were attached to individual cDNA molecules. Each CDR3 protein gets one entry after TCRdb re-called the 5' RACE reads with MiXCR. The sample includes 40,000 to 65,000 distinct CDR3 sequences, 8% of them seen just once. This chain connects TRBV4-1 to TRBJ2-1; TRBD1 matches 8 bases. The clonotype was recovered from an adult who was a healthcare worker with PCR-confirmed SARS-CoV-2 infection or an uninfected control (not recorded which). Source material: whole blood. The CDR3 reads CASSRSRMTGVDEQFF. The CDR3 DNA reads as TGCGCCAGCAGCCGCTCCAGGATGACAGGGGTGGATGAGCAGTTCTTC.